What follows are 22 T cell receptor beta chains derived from one specimen sequenced in a study of neurological immune-mediated disorders. Time point of the sample: longitudinal time-point 3. In TCRdb, the 5' RACE reads were re-called with MiXCR into one record per CDR3 protein. In the table there are 84,000 or so distinct CDR3 sequences, 4.3% of which are singletons. Sequencing was performed on PBMCs. Every receptor here comes from a woman aged 55-69 years with multiple sclerosis.

This clonotype was detected many times. The CDR3 DNA follows: TGTGCCAGCAGTTTAACCGTCAGGGGCGACACTGAAGCTTTCTTT. Translation: CASSLTVRGDTEAFF. The V call is TRBV12-3 or TRBV12-4, the J call TRBJ1-1; tentative D call: TRBD1 (6 bases). The CDR3 is made up of 15 amino acids. Trimming cost V 2 bases and J 3 bases, with 13 bases left between them.

This clonotype was observed a single time. The chain carries TRBV13 and TRBJ2-2; 10 nucleotides match TRBD2. Trimming took 3 bases from V and 0 from J; bases not matched to a gene: 13. Germline V CDR1 and CDR2: PRHDT, FYEKMQ (reference sequence). The CDR3 is 20 residues long. Written as DNA, the CDR3 is TGTGCCAGCAGCTTTGTGCACCCTCTAGCGGGGGCCGCGAACACCGGGGAGCTGTTTTTT. Translated: CASSFVHPLAGAANTGELFF.

This clonotype was counted many times. The gene calls are TRBV20-1 and TRBJ1-2; 11 bases align to TRBD1. V was clipped by 6 bases and J by 8 bases; unmatched bases: 11. There are 14 residues in the CDR3. The V gene's germline CDR1 is DFQATT and CDR2 SNEGSKA (reference sequence). The CDR3 here is CSARPGQGAFGYTF. For the CDR3, the DNA is TGCAGTGCGCGCCCAGGACAGGGGGCTTTCGGCTACACCTTC.

In this sample, this clonotype turned up many times. The chain couples TRBV18 to TRBJ2-2; D might be TRBD2 (6 bases). Germline V gene lookup returns CDR1 KGHSH and CDR2 LQKENI. The CDR3 has 16 amino acids. V lost 4 bases to trimming and J lost 5 bases, with 17 bases between them. CDR3 sequence: CASSRPGLARTGELFF. The CDR3 nucleotides read TGTGCCAGCTCACGGCCGGGGCTAGCGCGGACCGGGGAGCTGTTTTTT.

Worth noting for this clonotype: This may be a read error: a much more frequent sequence differs by one nucleotide. The chain joins TRBV5-5 to TRBJ2-3; D gene uncertain. Germline-derived CDR1 and CDR2 are SGHKS and YYEKEE (reference sequence). CDR3 size: 12 residues. The CDR3 DNA is TGTGCCAGCCGACTTAGCATAGATACGCAGTATTTT. Translating it yields CASRLSIDTQYF.

This clonotype has at least ten counts. The rearrangement joins TRBV20-1 to TRBJ1-5; 9 bases line up with TRBD1. The CDR3 loop spans 14 amino acids. Per germline, CDR1 DFQATT and CDR2 SNEGSKA (reference sequence). V lost 5 bases and J lost 4; bases outside the gene matches: 6. CDR3 bases: TGCAGTGCTGCTAAAGGGACAGGGAATCAGCCCCAGCATTTT. Its translation: CSAAKGTGNQPQHF.

This clonotype was detected ten times or more. The chain employs TRBV9 and TRBJ1-6; TRBD1 might be the D (5 bases). From germline, CDR1 is SGDLS and CDR2 YYNGEE. V was pared by 0 bases and J by 5 bases, with 9 bases between. The CDR3 is 15 residues long. CDR3 sequence: CASSVGGRDNSPLHF. CDR3 DNA: TGTGCCAGCAGCGTAGGTGGCAGGGATAATTCACCCCTCCACTTT.

There are many counts of this clonotype. The genes are TRBV7-2 and TRBJ1-1, with TRBD1 as a possible D gene (6 bases). The CDR3 totals 17 residues. CDR1 is SGHTA, CDR2 FQGNSA, per germline. Trimming took off 1 base at V and 6 bases at J, with 21 bases between the two ends. In nucleotides, the CDR3 is TGTGCCAGCAGCTTAGAGGTTTGGGGCAGGGGCGACTCTGAAGCTTTCTTT. As protein: CASSLEVWGRGDSEAFF.

This clonotype came up many times. The V and J genes are TRBV29-1 and TRBJ2-5; D not resolved. The germline V gene has CDR1 SQVTM and CDR2 ANQGSEA. The CDR3 sequence is 11 residues long. The V and J ends lost 3 bases and 5 bases respectively, with 7 bases between them. The CDR3 sequence is CSVELSETQYF. The CDR3 DNA reads TGCAGCGTTGAGCTATCGGAGACCCAGTACTTC.

The table lists this clonotype with many counts. The CDR3, as DNA: TGTGCCAGCAGTCTGACGATCGGGGCAACTAATGAAAAACTGTTTTTT. Protein: CASSLTIGATNEKLFF. This sequence joins TRBV27 and TRBJ1-4; D not certain. The germline V gene encodes CDR1 MNHEY and CDR2 SMNVEV (reference sequence). The CDR3 spans 16 residues. The germline V and J ends were trimmed by 5 bases and 0 bases, with 13 bases remaining between them.

There are many counts of this clonotype. The rearrangement uses TRBV27 and TRBJ2-2, with 7 bases identical to TRBD1. The CDR3 sequence is 15 residues long. Per the germline V gene, CDR1 is MNHEY and CDR2 is SMNVEV (reference sequence). After removal of 3 bases from V and 4 bases from J, the junction contained 5 bases not matched to a gene. CDR3: CASSLYRGSTGELFF. For the CDR3, the DNA is TGTGCCAGCAGTTTGTACAGGGGTTCCACCGGGGAGCTGTTTTTT.

This clonotype appeared many times. In DNA, the CDR3 is TGTGCCAGCACTCGGACCGGGACAGGGCAGAACACTGAAGCTTTCTTT. It specifies CASTRTGTGQNTEAFF. The chain combines TRBV6-5 with TRBJ1-1; 9 nucleotides match TRBD1. The V segment lost 7 bases and the J segment 1 base; nucleotides outside the gene matches: 10. Per germline, CDR1 MNHEY and CDR2 SVGAGI. The CDR3 is 16 residues long.

For this clonotype: This may be a read error: a much more frequent sequence differs by one nucleotide. V usage is TRBV6-5 and J usage is TRBJ1-2, with D unresolved. Germline CDR1 and CDR2: MNHEY and SVGAGI. There are 14 residues in the CDR3. The CDR3 DNA reads as TGTGCCAACAGTTACATGAGGAGATCCTATGGCTACACCTTC. Protein sequence: CANSYMRRSYGYTF.

This clonotype has a count of ten or more. This chain connects TRBV21-1 to TRBJ1-6; TRBD1 is the table's D call and was not checked against the DNA. TRBV21-1 is a listed pseudogene. The length of the CDR3 is 16 residues. CDR3 sequence reads: CASSTALITGNSPLHF. The DNA of the CDR3 is TGTGCCAGCAGCACGGCTTTAATTACAGGGAATTCACCCCTCCACTTT.

In its sample, this clonotype was seen many times. J is TRBJ2-3 and V is TRBV11-2; 7 bases agree with TRBD1. This CDR3 contains 15 residues. J lost 1 base, V lost 2 bases, and 3 bases had no gene match. The germline gives CDR1 SGHAT, CDR2 FQNNGV. CDR3 protein: CASSLQQGGTDTQYF. The DNA for the CDR3 is TGTGCCAGCAGCTTACAGCAGGGGGGCACAGATACGCAGTATTTT.

This clonotype appeared many times. The rearrangement links TRBV2 to TRBJ2-1, with D possibly being TRBD1 (5 bases). The CDR3 covers 13 residues. Trimming shortened V by 5 bases and J by 5 bases, and 10 bases separated the two germline ends. Per the germline V gene, CDR1 is SNHLY and CDR2 is FYNNEI. In DNA form, the CDR3 reads TGTGCCAGCAGTATGACAGCAAACAATGAGCAGTTCTTC. This translates into CASSMTANNEQFF. The full variable domain, its missing parts supplied by reference TRBV2 and TRBJ2-1, is EPEVTQTPSHQVTQMGQEVILRCVPISNHLYFYWYRQILGQKVEFLVSFYNNEISEKSEIFDDQFSVERPDGSNFTLKIRSTKLEDSAMYFCASSMTANNEQFFGPGTRLTVL.

This clonotype was counted many times. The CDR3 protein is CASSMDRGGYGYTF. The CDR3 DNA reads TGTGCCAGCAGCATGGACAGGGGCGGCTATGGCTACACCTTC. V usage is TRBV11-2 and J usage is TRBJ1-2, with TRBD1 matching 9 bases. This CDR3 has 14 residues. Germline CDR1 SGHAT, CDR2 FQNNGV. V dropped 5 bases and J dropped 4; count of bases not matched to a gene: 5.

This clonotype occurred many times. The rearrangement uses TRBV9 and TRBJ2-6, with D unresolved. The CDR3 totals 16 residues. The V end was cut by 3 bases, the J end by 2 bases, with 12 bases between. Germline CDR1 is SGDLS and CDR2 is YYNGEE. The CDR3 sequence: CASSGRPLTGANVLTF. The CDR3, as DNA: TGTGCCAGCAGCGGTAGACCCTTAACTGGGGCCAACGTCCTGACTTTC. Full variable domain (outside the CDR3, taken from reference TRBV9 and TRBJ2-6): DSGVTQTPKHLITATGQRVTLRCSPRSGDLSVYWYQQSLDQGLQFLIQYYNGEERAKGNILERFSAQQFPDLHSELNLSSLELGDSALYFCASSGRPLTGANVLTFGAGSRLTVL.

This clonotype was observed at least ten times. The genes are TRBV7-2 and TRBJ2-1; TRBD2 aligns across 11 bases. Germline V gene sequence: CDR1 SGHTA, CDR2 FQGNSA. The CDR3 runs 17 residues. Unmatched junction bases numbered 10, after V lost 7 bases and J lost 2 bases. The CDR3, as DNA: TGTGCCAGCACCCCCGGCGGTAGCGGGGGGGCCTACAATGAGCAGTTCTTC. The encoded protein is CASTPGGSGGAYNEQFF.

This clonotype appeared many times. The CDR3 DNA sequence: TGTGCCAGCAGTCTCGACACAGATACGCAGTATTTT. Encoded protein: CASSLDTDTQYF. J is TRBJ2-3 and V is TRBV12-3 or TRBV12-4; D is ambiguous. Trimming shortened V by 5 bases and J by 2 bases, and 5 bases separated the two germline ends. The CDR3 is 12 amino acids.

This clonotype was recorded many times. The rearrangement joins TRBV7-9 to TRBJ2-3; 8 positions agree with TRBD2. V gave up 4 bases and J gave up 0 bases; unmatched junction bases: 3. The CDR3 covers 15 residues. The germline V gene encodes CDR1 SEHNR and CDR2 FQNEAQ (reference sequence). Here the CDR3 reads CASSSGGASTDTQYF. In DNA form, the CDR3 reads TGTGCCAGCAGCTCCGGGGGGGCCAGCACAGATACGCAGTATTTT.

This clonotype was recorded at least ten times. The CDR3 coding sequence is TGCGCCAGCAGCGGTGGCGGGGGGGGACAAGAGACCCAGTACTTC. Amino acid sequence: CASSGGGGGQETQYF. The chain joins TRBV5-1 to TRBJ2-5; 9 positions agree with TRBD2. Germline V gene sequence: CDR1 SGHRS, CDR2 YFSETQ. The trim removed 4 bases at V and 2 bases at J, leaving 6 bases unmatched. The CDR3 has 15 residues.